The 10 T cell receptor beta chains below come from one sample, sequenced in a study of blood T cells in healthy people across ages. Combining a sample-barcoded 5' primer with a J-beta primer mix, a second PCR ran for roughly 7 to 12 cycles. TCRdb called the 5' RACE reads again in MiXCR, with one record for every CDR3 protein. The table has about 1.5 million distinct CDR3 sequences, approximately 38% seen once. Sample: blood. Receptors originate from a woman younger than 30 in good health.

This rearrangement joins TRBV29-1 to TRBJ1-2; D is uncertain. CDR3 size: 14 residues. V lost 2 bases, J lost 7 bases, and 17 bases lay in between. Germline V CDR1 and CDR2: SQVTM, ANQGSEA. CDR3 in DNA: TGCAGCGTTGAATATAGGCCGCCGATCTGTGGCTACACCTTC. Its protein is CSVEYRPPICGYTF.

This chain links TRBV10-3 with TRBJ1-1; no clear D gene. CDR3 length: 12 amino acids. The V gene's germline CDR1 is ENHRY and CDR2 SYGVKD. V lost 0 bases to trimming and J lost 10 bases, with 9 bases between them. CDR3 protein: CAISESMDLAFF. The CDR3 DNA follows: TGTGCCATCAGTGAGTCGATGGATCTAGCTTTCTTT.

The J gene is TRBJ2-7, the V gene TRBV25-1; D is undetermined. There are 13 residues in the CDR3. Trimming stripped 7 bases from V and 0 bases from J, with 10 bases between. Germline-derived CDR1 and CDR2 are MGHDK and SYGVNS. CDR3 region: CASTPRLSYEQYF. In DNA, the CDR3 is TGTGCCAGCACCCCCAGGCTCTCCTACGAGCAGTACTTC.

This clonotype appeared a few times. The chain uses TRBV5-5 and TRBJ2-1; no firm D call. This CDR3 is 15 amino acids long. V was trimmed by 7 bases and J by 8 bases, leaving 22 bases between them. Germline V CDR1 and CDR2: SGHKS, YYEKEE (reference sequence). CDR3 sequence reads: CASRRHNVGWHEQFF. CDR3 DNA sequence: TGTGCCAGCCGAAGGCATAATGTCGGGTGGCATGAGCAGTTCTTC.

There are many counts of this clonotype. Since a much larger clone is just one base distant, this may be a read error. V and J are TRBV29-1 and TRBJ2-1, with D perhaps matching TRBD1 (5 bases). Trimming pared 3 bases from V and 0 bases from J, leaving 18 bases between. This CDR3 is built from 17 residues. Germline values: CDR1 SQVTM, CDR2 ANQGSEA. CDR3 in DNA: TGCAGCGTTGACTCGCTCAGGGCCCGTAGCTCCTACAATGAGCAGTTCTTC. Amino acids: CSVDSLRARSSYNEQFF.

Regarding this clonotype: The junction differs from germline at one of its ends, possibly a read error. V is TRBV7-9 and J is TRBJ2-7; a possible D gene is TRBD1 (6 bases). CDR1 is SEHNR and CDR2 is FQNEAQ in the germline V gene (reference sequence). CDR3 size: 14 residues. CDR3 bases: TGTGCCGGCAGCTTAGAGGGGGACCCTTGCGAGCAGTACTTC. It is translated as CAGSLEGDPCEQYF.

The chain carries TRBV25-1 and TRBJ2-5, with a tentative D call TRBD2 (5 bases). The V gene lost 2 bases and the J gene lost 5 bases, with 18 bases spanning the gap. The germline V gene has CDR1 MGHDK and CDR2 SYGVNS. The CDR3 is made up of 16 amino acids. The CDR3 coding sequence is TGTGCCAGCAGTGAACTTCGTCAGCCGGGGAAGGAGACCCAGTACTTC. It is translated as CASSELRQPGKETQYF.

The V call is TRBV5-1, the J call TRBJ2-1; 10 nucleotides align to TRBD2. The CDR3 length is 16 residues. CDR1 is SGHRS and CDR2 is YFSETQ in the germline V gene. V gave up 5 bases and J gave up 1 base; unmatched junction bases: 6. The DNA of the CDR3 is TGCGCCAGCAGTCGGGAACTAGCGGGATCCTACAATGAGCAGTTCTTC. As protein: CASSRELAGSYNEQFF.

This clonotype was seen just once. The V gene is TRBV10-3, the J gene TRBJ1-4; D ambiguous. Germline CDR1 and CDR2: ENHRY and SYGVKD. The V gene lost 11 bases and the J gene lost 5 bases, with 15 bases spanning the gap. CDR3 length: 13 residues. The CDR3 coding sequence is TGTGCCGTCCAGACAAGCTCGAATGAAAAACTGTTTTTT. Translating it yields CAVQTSSNEKLFF.

This clonotype turned up a few times. The J gene is TRBJ2-5, the V gene TRBV20-1; D may be TRBD1 or TRBD2 (5 bases each). The germline V gene encodes CDR1 DFQATT and CDR2 SNEGSKA (reference sequence). Trimming cost V 1 base and J 1 base, with 7 bases left between them. The CDR3 has 13 residues. The CDR3 sequence: CSARVGTQETQYF. In DNA, the CDR3 is TGCAGTGCTAGAGTGGGGACCCAAGAGACCCAGTACTTC.